These 21 T cell receptor beta chains share one sample of origin, sequenced in a study of T cell responses to AZD1222 COVID-19 vaccine. This table comes from immunoSEQ multiplex PCR, and its TCRdb copy is limited to in-frame clones, with some not included. In the table there are 140,000 or so clones, roughly nine tenths of which are singletons. The material was peripheral blood, obtained 28 days after the second AZD1222 dose. All receptors derive from an adult who received the AZD1222 COVID-19 vaccine.

The V call is TRBV30, the J call TRBJ2-7, with 9 bases that match TRBD2. Unmatched junction bases numbered 4, after V lost 5 bases and J lost 2 bases. Germline V CDR1 and CDR2: GTSNPN, SVGIG (reference sequence). The CDR3 loop spans 13 amino acids. The chain's CDR3 is CAWASSGTYEQYF. The CDR3 nucleotides are TGTGCCTGGGCGTCTAGCGGGACCTACGAGCAGTACTTC.

The J gene is TRBJ1-2, the V gene TRBV5-1; unclear D gene. CDR3 length: 14 residues. Germline CDR1 SGHRS, CDR2 YFSETQ. V lost 2 bases to trimming and J lost 0 bases, with 8 bases between them. This CDR3 is CASSFGGPNYGYTF. The DNA of the CDR3 is TGCGCCAGCAGCTTCGGCGGGCCTAACTATGGCTACACCTTC.

The J gene is TRBJ1-6, the V gene TRBV7-8; D is unresolved. V was clipped by 5 bases and J by 0 bases, with 14 bases between them. The CDR3 is 17 amino acids. Germline loops: CDR1 SGHVS, CDR2 FQNEAQ. Written as DNA, the CDR3 is TGTGCCAGCAGCCGTGAGCGGGTTGTCTCCTATAATTCACCCCTCCACTTT. Translated, it gives CASSRERVVSYNSPLHF. The variable domain in full, with the rest retrieved from reference TRBV7-8 and TRBJ1-6, is GAGVSQSPRYKVAKRGQDVALRCDPISGHVSLFWYQQALGQGPEFLTYFQNEAQLDKSGLPSDRFFAERPEGSVSTLKIQRTQQEDSAVYLCASSRERVVSYNSPLHFGNGTRLTVT.

This rearrangement joins TRBV6-5 to TRBJ2-7; D might be TRBD1 or TRBD2, each matching 5 bases. From germline, CDR1 is MNHEY and CDR2 SVGAGI. The CDR3 runs 14 residues. V lost 6 bases to trimming and J lost 4 bases, with 16 bases between them. For the CDR3, the DNA is TGTGCCAGCAGCCCGGGAAGACAGATTTACGAGCAGTACTTC. This sequence encodes CASSPGRQIYEQYF.

The chain recombines TRBV24-1 with TRBJ1-1, with a tentative D call TRBD1 (5 bases). This CDR3 has 13 amino acids. The V gene's germline CDR1 is KGHDR and CDR2 SFDVKD. The V and J ends lost 7 bases and 1 base respectively, with 9 bases between them. CDR3 bases: TGTGCCACCAGGCGGGACTGGAACACTGAAGCTTTCTTT. It yields the protein CATRRDWNTEAFF.

The rearrangement joins TRBV12-3 or TRBV12-4 to TRBJ1-1; perhaps TRBD1 as D (6 bases). The ends were cut back, 5 bases at V and 3 bases at J, with 10 bases in the middle. The CDR3 covers 13 residues. The CDR3 spells CASSPQGYTEAFF. The CDR3 bases are TGTGCCAGCAGTCCCCAGGGGTACACTGAAGCTTTCTTT.

V is TRBV19 and J is TRBJ2-1; tentative D call: TRBD2 (6 bases). The ends were cut back, 3 bases at V and 1 base at J, with 10 bases in the middle. Germline loops: CDR1 LNHDA, CDR2 SQIVND (reference sequence). The CDR3 sequence is 15 residues long. CDR3 in DNA: TGTGCCAGTAGTATGGGCGGGAATTCCTACAATGAGCAGTTCTTC. As protein: CASSMGGNSYNEQFF.

The CDR3 protein is CASRSYNEQFF. In DNA form, the CDR3 reads TGTGCCAGCAGATCATACAATGAGCAGTTCTTC. The chain has TRBV11-3 and TRBJ2-1; D gene ambiguous. The V and J ends lost 6 bases and 4 bases respectively, with 4 bases between them. CDR1 is SGHNT and CDR2 is YENEEA in the germline V gene. This CDR3 has 11 residues. The entire variable domain, with the rest obtained from reference TRBV11-3 and TRBJ2-1, is as follows: EAGVVQSPRYKIIEKKQPVAFWCNPISGHNTLYWYLQNLGQGPELLIRYENEEAVDDSQLPKDRFSAERLKGVDSTLKIQPAELGDSAVYLCASRSYNEQFFGPGTRLTVL.

The J gene is TRBJ2-7, the V gene TRBV7-3; 8 bases align to TRBD2. This CDR3 comprises 15 residues. The V gene's germline CDR1 is SGHTA and CDR2 FQGTGA. V lost 5 bases, J lost 1 base, and 7 bases stayed unmatched. CDR3 coding DNA: TGTGCCAGCAGCCCCGCGGGGGGAACTTCCTACGAGCAGTACTTC. Its translation is CASSPAGGTSYEQYF.

This clone was counted between two and nine times. The rearrangement uses TRBV7-9 and TRBJ2-2; 7 nucleotides align to TRBD1. Germline V gene sequence: CDR1 SEHNR, CDR2 FQNEAQ (reference sequence). V shed 5 bases, J shed 4 bases, and the junction held 7 bases outside the gene matches. The CDR3 has 15 amino acids. The CDR3 loop reads CASSDRQGFTGELFF. As DNA, the CDR3 is TGTGCCAGCAGCGACCGACAGGGTTTCACCGGGGAGCTGTTTTTT.

V gene TRBV5-1 combines with J gene TRBJ1-1, with a tentative D call TRBD1 (6 bases). Trimming pared 5 bases from V and 6 bases from J, leaving 11 bases between. The CDR3 has 12 residues. Germline CDR1 reads SGHRS; CDR2 reads YFSETQ. The chain's CDR3 is CASRGGLAEAFF. The CDR3 bases are TGCGCCAGCAGGGGGGGCTTGGCTGAAGCTTTCTTT.

The chain joins TRBV11-3 to TRBJ1-1, with D possibly being TRBD1 (6 bases). V was trimmed by 5 bases and J by 8 bases, leaving 15 bases between them. The CDR3 has 13 amino acids. CDR1 and CDR2 from the germline V gene are SGHNT and YENEEA. The CDR3 nucleotides are TGTGCCAGCAGCCCCGCGACAGGATTCGAAGCTTTCTTT. This gives the protein CASSPATGFEAFF.

DNA for the CDR3: TGTGCCAGCAGTCTTCCGCGGGCCCTGAACACTGAAGCTTTCTTT. Protein: CASSLPRALNTEAFF. The chain recombines TRBV28 with TRBJ1-1; D unclear. Germline V gene data show CDR1 as MDHEN and CDR2 as SYDVKM. V shed 5 bases and J shed 0 bases, with 13 bases lying between them. The CDR3 contains 15 residues.

V gene TRBV7-9 combines with J gene TRBJ1-1; TRBD1 agrees at 7 bases. This CDR3 region has 14 residues. With 5 bases clipped from V and 5 bases from J, the junction kept 8 bases outside the gene matches. The germline CDR1 and CDR2 sequences are SEHNR and FQNEAQ (reference sequence). Here the CDR3 DNA reads TGTGCCAGCAGCCCGCGACAGGGATGGACTGAAGCTTTCTTT. Protein product: CASSPRQGWTEAFF.

The chain carries TRBV30 and TRBJ2-5; a weak D match, TRBD1 (5 bases). The CDR3 is made up of 12 amino acids. Germline V gene data show CDR1 as GTSNPN and CDR2 as SVGIG (reference sequence). The V gene lost 1 base and the J gene lost 5 bases, with 8 bases spanning the gap. The CDR3 DNA is TGTGCCTGGAGTGCGAACAGGGAGACCCAGTACTTC. Translating gives CAWSANRETQYF.

The chain uses TRBV7-9 and TRBJ1-2; 7 bases are shared with TRBD1. The CDR3 length is 16 residues. The V gene end was trimmed by 3 bases and the J gene end by 6 bases; junction bases not matched to a gene: 13. CDR1 and CDR2 (germline): SEHNR, FQNEAQ (reference sequence). The CDR3 sequence: CASSLGLSGQFHGYTF. In nucleotides, the CDR3 is TGTGCCAGCAGCTTGGGTTTATCGGGACAGTTTCATGGCTACACCTTC.

This chain joins TRBV7-2 and TRBJ2-1, with D uncertain. The V and J ends lost 4 bases and 0 bases respectively, with 13 bases between them. CDR3 length: 16 amino acids. The V gene's germline CDR1 is SGHTA and CDR2 FQGNSA. The chain's CDR3 is CASSSTSASSYNEQFF. The CDR3 nucleotides are TGTGCCAGCAGCTCCACCTCGGCAAGCTCCTACAATGAGCAGTTCTTC.

The chain carries TRBV5-5 and TRBJ1-1; D is ambiguous. The CDR3 is made up of 14 amino acids. Trimming cost V 5 bases and J 0 bases, with 11 bases left between them. The germline V gene encodes CDR1 SGHKS and CDR2 YYEKEE (reference sequence). The CDR3 sequence is CASSPTVMNTEAFF. The CDR3, as DNA: TGTGCCAGCAGTCCTACAGTCATGAACACTGAAGCTTTCTTT.

The V and J genes are TRBV4-1 and TRBJ1-5; the D gene is possibly TRBD1 (5 bases). Germline CDR1 reads MGHRA; CDR2 reads YSYEKL. Between the trimmed V and J ends, which lost 1 base and 4 bases, there was a span of 11 bases. The CDR3 is 15 amino acids. The CDR3 DNA follows: TGCGCCAGCAGCCAAGTGGGGACTATAAATCAGCCCCAGCATTTT. Protein: CASSQVGTINQPQHF.

V and J are TRBV6-5 and TRBJ2-6, with unresolved D. The germline CDR1 and CDR2 sequences are MNHEY and SVGAGI. The V end lost 6 bases, the J end lost 1 base, and 10 bases lay between the germline ends. The CDR3 consists of 15 residues. Written as DNA, the CDR3 is TGTGCCAGCAGGTTGACTGCGTCTGGGGCCAACGTCCTGACTTTC. Protein product: CASRLTASGANVLTF.

The chain is built from TRBV7-9 and TRBJ1-3; D may be TRBD1 (6 bases). CDR1 and CDR2 (germline): SEHNR, FQNEAQ (reference sequence). The CDR3 spans 17 residues. V lost 5 bases to trimming and J lost 0 bases, with 17 bases between them. Written as DNA, the CDR3 is TGTGCCAGCAGCACAGAACAGGGACTCGACTCTGGAAACACCATATATTTT. Translated: CASSTEQGLDSGNTIYF.